One sample yielded the 29 T cell receptor beta chains listed below, sequenced in a study of cytomegalovirus exposure and HLA in healthy donors. Clones were read by immunoSEQ multiplex PCR, and TCRdb kept only the in-frame ones, dropping some. The repertoire holds 100,000 or so clones, with about 85% as singletons. The sequenced material came from PBMCs. The receptors shown here come from a man between 18 and 35 years old in good health and CMV-seropositive.

This chain uses TRBV6-6 with TRBJ1-1; TRBD1 aligns across 7 bases. CDR1 is MNHNY, CDR2 SVGAGI, per germline (reference sequence). There are 15 residues in the CDR3. V was pared by 6 bases and J by 1 base, with 8 bases of the junction left unmatched. Here the CDR3 DNA reads TGTGCCAGCAGAAAAACAGGGGACGGGAACACTGAAGCTTTCTTT. Translated, it gives CASRKTGDGNTEAFF.

V is TRBV6-4 and J is TRBJ2-3; 7 positions agree with TRBD2. Germline V gives CDR1 MRHNA, CDR2 SNTAGT. The CDR3 runs to 15 residues. V lost 6 bases and J lost 2; bases outside the gene matches: 8. The CDR3 reads CASSPGREPTDTQYF. The DNA for the CDR3 is TGTGCCAGCAGCCCGGGGCGGGAGCCCACAGATACGCAGTATTTT.

The chain has TRBV6-6 and TRBJ2-3, with D possibly TRBD1 on 5 matching bases. From germline, CDR1 is MNHNY and CDR2 SVGAGI (reference sequence). The CDR3 covers 13 residues. The germline V and J ends were trimmed by 6 bases and 2 bases, with 9 bases remaining between them. The DNA for the CDR3 is TGTGCCAGCAGCCCCGGACACACAGATACGCAGTATTTT. The encoded protein is CASSPGHTDTQYF.

The chain employs TRBV11-2 and TRBJ2-6; 8 bases map to TRBD1. The CDR3 has 17 residues. The germline CDR1 and CDR2 sequences are SGHAT and FQNNGV. V trimming: 5 bases; J trimming: 1 base; junction bases outside the gene matches: 7. The CDR3 DNA reads TGTGCCAGCAGCCTCGGACAGGGATTGTCTGGGGCCAACGTCCTGACTTTC. Translated: CASSLGQGLSGANVLTF.

The chain joins TRBV5-1 to TRBJ2-1, with D possibly matching TRBD1 (5 bases). The CDR3 has 14 residues. Germline CDR1 and CDR2: SGHRS and YFSETQ. V gave up 4 bases and J gave up 5 bases, with 13 bases separating them. CDR3 sequence reads: CASSRQGPNNEQFF. The CDR3 nucleotides read TGCGCCAGCAGCCGGCAGGGTCCAAACAATGAGCAGTTCTTC.

This clone was detected only a few times. The V call is TRBV18, the J call TRBJ2-7; 7 bases are shared with TRBD1. The CDR3 spans 14 residues. Looked up from germline, CDR1 is KGHSH and CDR2 is LQKENI. With V trimmed by 1 base and J by 5 bases, 5 bases remained unmatched. The CDR3 region has the DNA TGTGCCAGCTCACCACAGGACAGGAACCACGAGCAGTACTTC. Encoded protein: CASSPQDRNHEQYF.

The V and J genes are TRBV2 and TRBJ2-4, with D possibly being TRBD1 (5 bases). From germline, CDR1 is SNHLY and CDR2 FYNNEI. V dropped 2 bases and J dropped 1 base, with 18 bases sitting between them. The CDR3 is 18 residues long. The CDR3 reads CASSERLGQGPAKNIQYF. DNA for the CDR3: TGTGCCAGCAGTGAACGTTTGGGGCAGGGTCCTGCCAAAAACATTCAGTACTTC.

V gene TRBV19 combines with J gene TRBJ2-7; perhaps TRBD1 as D (5 bases). Germline V gene data show CDR1 as LNHDA and CDR2 as SQIVND (reference sequence). The CDR3 is made up of 13 amino acids. The V gene lost 9 bases and the J gene lost 1 base, with 13 bases spanning the gap. CDR3 sequence: CASRSGNSYEQYF. The CDR3 DNA is TGTGCCAGCCGCTCAGGGAATTCCTACGAGCAGTACTTC.

The chain employs TRBV10-3 and TRBJ1-2; 7 bases align to TRBD1. The J segment lost 1 base and the V segment lost 5 bases, leaving 4 bases of the junction unmatched. CDR1 is ENHRY, CDR2 SYGVKD, per germline. The CDR3 length is 14 residues. The CDR3 sequence is CAISPGQNNYGYTF. The CDR3 region has the DNA TGTGCCATCAGTCCGGGACAGAATAACTATGGCTACACCTTC.

This chain links TRBV5-4 with TRBJ2-5; D is perhaps TRBD2 (6 bases). Germline loops: CDR1 SGHNT, CDR2 YYREEE (reference sequence). Trimming shortened V by 4 bases and J by 5 bases, and 27 bases separated the two germline ends. The CDR3 extends over 18 amino acids. The chain's CDR3 is CASSLRGLGREEGETQYF. CDR3 sequence (DNA): TGTGCCAGCAGCCTCCGTGGCTTGGGCAGGGAGGAAGGGGAGACCCAGTACTTC.

J is TRBJ2-2 and V is TRBV7-2; no reliable D call. Trimming took off 5 bases at V and 1 base at J, with 8 bases between the two ends. This CDR3 is built from 14 residues. Per germline, CDR1 SGHTA and CDR2 FQGNSA. The CDR3 protein is CASSLDWNTGELFF. The CDR3 DNA follows: TGTGCCAGCAGCCTCGACTGGAACACCGGGGAGCTGTTTTTT.

The rearrangement links TRBV6-6 to TRBJ2-1; tentatively, D is TRBD2 (5 bases). V was trimmed by 5 bases and J by 10 bases, leaving 15 bases between them. The CDR3 has 13 residues. Germline CDR1 reads MNHNY; CDR2 reads SVGAGI (reference sequence). The CDR3 DNA sequence: TGTGCCAGCAGTGCCCGGACGGGCGGGGAGCAGTTCTTC. Residues: CASSARTGGEQFF.

The V call is TRBV2, the J call TRBJ2-1; 12 bases agree with TRBD2. The CDR3 has 15 amino acids. In germline, CDR1 is SNHLY, CDR2 FYNNEI. V lost 10 bases and J lost 6; bases outside the gene matches: 10. For the CDR3, the DNA is TGTGCCATCCAGGCTAGCGGGAGGGTATCCAATGAGCAGTTCTTC. This translates into CAIQASGRVSNEQFF.

The V and J genes are TRBV30 and TRBJ2-5, with D uncertain. CDR1 is GTSNPN and CDR2 is SVGIG in the germline V gene (reference sequence). The CDR3 runs 13 residues. The V gene lost 6 bases and the J gene lost 1 base, with 12 bases spanning the gap. DNA of the CDR3: TGTGCCTGTCTCAGTTACCTCCAAGAGACCCAGTACTTC. Protein product: CACLSYLQETQYF. Supplemented by reference TRBV30 and TRBJ2-5, the full variable domain reads SQTIHQWPATLVQPVGSPLSLECTVEGTSNPNLYWYRQAAGRGLQLLFYSVGIGQISSEVPQNLSASRPQDRQFILSSKKLLLSDSGFYLCACLSYLQETQYFGPGTRLLVL.

The chain employs TRBV5-1 and TRBJ1-5; 8 positions agree with TRBD1. The V gene's germline CDR1 is SGHRS and CDR2 YFSETQ. The CDR3 runs to 14 residues. The V segment lost 4 bases and the J segment 4 bases; nucleotides outside the gene matches: 4. CDR3 region: CASSPGTGNQPQHF. Written as DNA, the CDR3 is TGCGCCAGCAGCCCCGGGACAGGAAATCAGCCCCAGCATTTT.

This clone has a single count. This rearrangement joins TRBV27 to TRBJ2-1; 10 nucleotides match TRBD2. Germline V gives CDR1 MNHEY, CDR2 SMNVEV (reference sequence). The CDR3 sequence is 16 residues long. Unmatched junction bases numbered 16, after V lost 8 bases and J lost 9 bases. The CDR3 region has the DNA TGTGCCAGCCTCGGGGAGCTAGCGGGAGAGGGCGGTGAGCAGTTCTTC. Its translation: CASLGELAGEGGEQFF.

The rearrangement uses TRBV30 and TRBJ2-7; D is perhaps TRBD1 (6 bases). This CDR3 contains 12 residues. Trimming pared 3 bases from V and 5 bases from J, leaving 11 bases between. Germline V CDR1 and CDR2: GTSNPN, SVGIG (reference sequence). CDR3 residues: CAWSPAGDEQYF. The CDR3 DNA is TGTGCCTGGAGCCCGGCAGGGGACGAGCAGTACTTC.

This clone was recorded once. This sequence joins TRBV5-5 and TRBJ2-5; 9 positions match TRBD2. The germline V gene has CDR1 SGHKS and CDR2 YYEKEE (reference sequence). The CDR3 contains 14 residues. Trimming cost V 3 bases and J 5 bases; bases outside gene matches: 5. The CDR3 is CASSWGLASETQYF. DNA for the CDR3: TGTGCCAGCAGCTGGGGACTAGCCAGCGAGACCCAGTACTTC.

This clone was observed a single time. The V gene is TRBV5-1, the J gene TRBJ2-7; 14 bases line up with TRBD2. The CDR3 runs to 18 residues. Germline CDR1 reads SGHRS; CDR2 reads YFSETQ. With V trimmed by 1 base and J by 3 bases, 9 bases remained unmatched. The CDR3 DNA is TGCGCCAGCAGCTTGTGGACTAGCGGGGGGCCCGCCCTCTACGAGCAGTACTTC. Its protein product is CASSLWTSGGPALYEQYF. The full variable domain, in which reference TRBV5-1 and TRBJ2-7 provide the parts outside the CDR3, is KAGVTQTPRYLIKTRGQQVTLSCSPISGHRSVSWYQQTPGQGLQFLFEYFSETQRNKGNFPGRFSGRQFSNSRSEMNVSTLELGDSALYLCASSLWTSGGPALYEQYFGPGTRLTVT.

This chain joins TRBV28 and TRBJ2-4; 9 positions agree with TRBD1. Looked up from germline, CDR1 is MDHEN and CDR2 is SYDVKM. The CDR3 contains 18 residues. The ends lost 3 bases at V and 3 bases at J; junction bases unmatched: 12. The CDR3 coding sequence is TGTGCCAGCAGTTTTTTATTTTCGGGACAGGGTTTCAAAAACATTCAGTACTTC. As protein: CASSFLFSGQGFKNIQYF.

The CDR3 sequence is CASSVVETEAFF. The DNA of the CDR3 is TGTGCCAGCAGCGTAGTCGAGACAGAAGCTTTCTTT. The chain carries TRBV9 and TRBJ1-1; D unresolved. This CDR3 contains 12 residues. Trimming cost V 0 bases and J 8 bases, with 8 bases left between them. Germline V gene data show CDR1 as SGDLS and CDR2 as YYNGEE.

The gene calls are TRBV19 and TRBJ1-2; 9 bases map to TRBD1. CDR3 length equals 17 residues. Germline V gene data show CDR1 as LNHDA and CDR2 as SQIVND (reference sequence). V shed 7 bases and J 3 bases; nucleotides not matched to a gene: 15. The CDR3 protein is CASTSPNRGQGYYGYTF. The CDR3 DNA is TGTGCCAGTACTTCACCCAACCGGGGACAGGGCTACTATGGCTACACCTTC.

J is TRBJ2-5 and V is TRBV11-2; 11 nucleotides align to TRBD1. V trimming: 5 bases; J trimming: 5 bases; junction bases outside the gene matches: 4. The CDR3 length is 14 residues. The germline gives CDR1 SGHAT, CDR2 FQNNGV. The CDR3 nucleotides read TGTGCCAGCAGCGTGGACAGGGGGCGGGAGACCCAGTACTTC. Protein product: CASSVDRGRETQYF. Drawing the rest from reference TRBV11-2 and TRBJ2-5, the complete variable domain is EAGVAQSPRYKIIEKRQSVAFWCNPISGHATLYWYQQILGQGPKLLIQFQNNGVVDDSQLPKDRFSAERLKGVDSTLKIQPAKLEDSAVYLCASSVDRGRETQYFGPGTRLLVL.

DNA of the CDR3: TGTGCCAGCAGTTTAGGGAAGACAGTAAATGGCTACACCTTC. It specifies CASSLGKTVNGYTF. The chain is built from TRBV28 and TRBJ1-2; tentative D call: TRBD1 (5 bases). Trimming stripped 2 bases from V and 6 bases from J, with 13 bases between. CDR3 size: 14 residues. The germline V gene has CDR1 MDHEN and CDR2 SYDVKM.

This chain uses TRBV7-9 with TRBJ2-3; TRBD2 agrees at 7 bases. The CDR3 consists of 16 residues. Germline V gene sequence: CDR1 SEHNR, CDR2 FQNEAQ (reference sequence). The J segment lost 4 bases and the V segment lost 5 bases, leaving 12 bases of the junction unmatched. The DNA for the CDR3 is TGTGCCAGCAGCCAGCTGCGGGAGATCGGGGCAGATACGCAGTATTTT. Encoded protein: CASSQLREIGADTQYF.

The chain links TRBV11-2 to TRBJ2-4; no reliable D call. The V gene's germline CDR1 is SGHAT and CDR2 FQNNGV. This CDR3 has 13 residues. Trimming took 5 bases from V and 5 from J, leaving 10 bases between them. CDR3 amino acids: CASSPYEQNIQYF. As DNA, the CDR3 is TGTGCCAGCAGCCCTTATGAGCAAAACATTCAGTACTTC.

J is TRBJ1-2 and V is TRBV4-1, with unresolved D. Trimming stripped 1 base from V and 3 bases from J, with 6 bases between. The CDR3 covers 13 residues. The germline V gene encodes CDR1 MGHRA and CDR2 YSYEKL. This CDR3 is CASSQAGDYGYTF. As DNA, the CDR3 is TGCGCCAGCAGCCAAGCGGGAGACTATGGCTACACCTTC.

The CDR3 bases are TGTGCCAGCAGTGAAGAGGGAGACTACGAGCAGTACGTC. Protein sequence: CASSEEGDYEQYV. The J gene is TRBJ2-7, the V gene TRBV6-1, with D perhaps TRBD2 (5 bases). The V gene's germline CDR1 is MNHNS and CDR2 SASEGT. The CDR3 has 13 residues. Between the trimmed V and J ends, which lost 1 base and 3 bases, there was a span of 7 bases.

The rearrangement uses TRBV25-1 and TRBJ2-1; 8 nucleotides line up with TRBD2. CDR3 length: 17 residues. With 0 bases clipped from V and 6 bases from J, the junction kept 10 bases outside the gene matches. Per germline, CDR1 MGHDK and CDR2 SYGVNS. For the CDR3, the DNA is TGTGCCAGCAGTGAATATGGTAGCGGGACCTCGTTCAATGAGCAGTTCTTC. It encodes CASSEYGSGTSFNEQFF.